This entry describes one TCR beta chain. As for treatment: 15 to 20 received Ad26.COV2.S at low or high dose, single or two shots; about 5 received placebo; per-sample allocation not given. Material that was analyzed had been drawn on day 63 after the first vaccine or placebo injection. The entry originates in a study of Ad26.COV2.S vaccination and SARS-CoV-2 variants. Sequencing was performed with immunoSEQ multiplex PCR; in TCRdb, only in-frame clones are kept and a portion is missing. This sample yields a few hundred thousand clones, of which about nine tenths are seen a single time; approximately 5.8% belongs to the top ten. The sequences come from peripheral blood, collected in a trial of Ad26.COV2.S vaccine versus placebo. The TCR comes from a person between 18 and 59 years old who received the Ad26.COV2.S COVID-19 vaccine or a placebo.

CDR3 amino acids: CASSLSLAGYNEQFF. CDR3 bases: TGCGCCAGCAGCTTGAGTCTAGCGGGGTACAATGAGCAGTTCTTC. The rearrangement joins TRBV5-1 to TRBJ2-1, with TRBD2 identical over 9 bases. Unmatched junction bases numbered 3, after V lost 1 base and J lost 4 bases. CDR3 length: 15 amino acids. Germline V gene lookup returns CDR1 SGHRS and CDR2 YFSETQ.